A single sample is the source of the 26 T cell receptor beta chains below, sequenced in a study of shared clonotypes between healthy human individuals. Assay: immunoSEQ multiplex PCR; the TCRdb copy retains only in-frame clones and omits some. The table records about a million clones, approximately 80% of them present only once. The sample comprised memory CD4+ T cells sorted from blood. Stated subset: CD45RA-negative fraction. The receptors come from a man aged 18-30 years in good health.

J is TRBJ1-3 and V is TRBV30, with 7 bases fitting TRBD1. The germline V gene has CDR1 GTSNPN and CDR2 SVGIG (reference sequence). The junction had 13 bases not matched to a gene; V was cut back by 6 bases and J by 2 bases. The CDR3 is made up of 16 amino acids. DNA for the CDR3: TGTGCCTGCCGTTCGGCAGGGGGTAATACTGGAAACACCATATATTTT. Translation gives CACRSAGGNTGNTIYF.

This clone has ten or more counts. The J gene is TRBJ2-2, the V gene TRBV25-1, with TRBD1 as a possible D gene (5 bases). The ends were cut back, 2 bases at V and 1 base at J, with 8 bases in the middle. Germline-derived CDR1 and CDR2 are MGHDK and SYGVNS. The CDR3 extends over 15 amino acids. For the CDR3, the DNA is TGTGCCAGCAGTGAACTAGACAGGAACACCGGGGAGCTGTTTTTT. Protein: CASSELDRNTGELFF.

The chain has TRBV6-5 and TRBJ2-7; no clear D gene. The germline V gene has CDR1 MNHEY and CDR2 SVGAGI. V dropped 5 bases and J dropped 5 bases, with 13 bases sitting between them. The CDR3 has 13 amino acids. The CDR3 here is CASSKSTGHEQYF. CDR3 nucleotides: TGTGCCAGCAGTAAATCTACCGGCCACGAGCAGTACTTC.

The gene calls are TRBV4-3 and TRBJ2-5, with D uncertain. This CDR3 has 15 amino acids. Per the germline V gene, CDR1 is LGHNA and CDR2 is YSLEER. V dropped 0 bases and J dropped 2 bases, with 10 bases sitting between them. CDR3 nucleotides: TGCGCCAGCAGCCAAGAGGGCCTTATTCAAGAGACCCAGTACTTC. Residues: CASSQEGLIQETQYF.

As to this clone: This specimen includes other DNA sequences encoding the same CDR3. The rearrangement uses TRBV30 and TRBJ1-1; TRBD1 matches 7 bases. CDR1 GTSNPN and CDR2 SVGIG come from the germline V gene (reference sequence). This CDR3 has 13 amino acids. After removal of 4 bases from V and 4 bases from J, the junction contained 6 bases not matched to a gene. The CDR3 region is CAWNRQGGTEAFF. CDR3 nucleotide sequence: TGTGCCTGGAACCGACAGGGTGGCACTGAAGCTTTCTTT.

The chain employs TRBV6-1 and TRBJ2-3; 9 bases are a match to TRBD1. CDR3 length equals 14 residues. Trimming took 5 bases from V and 3 from J; bases not matched to a gene: 3. Germline lookup yields CDR1 MNHNS and CDR2 SASEGT. Here the CDR3 reads CASSPGQGTDTQYF. The CDR3 DNA sequence: TGTGCCAGCAGTCCGGGACAGGGAACAGATACGCAGTATTTT.

V and J are TRBV12-5 and TRBJ2-7, with D perhaps assigned TRBD1 or TRBD2 (5 bases each). The CDR3 consists of 15 residues. Trimming took off 0 bases at V and 2 bases at J, with 11 bases between the two ends. CDR1 is LGHNT and CDR2 is FRNRAP in the germline V gene. In DNA, the CDR3 is TGTGCTAGTGGTTTGGTAATCGGGACCGCCTACGAGCAGTACTTC. The encoded protein is CASGLVIGTAYEQYF.

This clone was counted once. This rearrangement joins TRBV28 to TRBJ2-5, with no clear D. CDR3 size: 11 residues. Trimming removed 4 bases from V and 11 bases from J, with 11 bases in between. Germline V gene sequence: CDR1 MDHEN, CDR2 SYDVKM. As DNA, the CDR3 is TGTGCCAGCAGTTCAATCCGGATTCAGTACTTC. This translates into CASSSIRIQYF.

This chain uses TRBV5-1 with TRBJ2-5; TRBD1 aligns across 8 bases. The CDR3 is 16 amino acids. Per the germline V gene, CDR1 is SGHRS and CDR2 is YFSETQ. Unmatched junction bases numbered 9, after V lost 0 bases and J lost 5 bases. CDR3 amino acids: CASSLAGDRGLETQYF. The CDR3 DNA reads TGCGCCAGCAGCTTGGCCGGTGACAGGGGCTTGGAGACCCAGTACTTC.

This clone was counted once. The chain recombines TRBV7-3 with TRBJ2-2; 7 bases align to TRBD1. The V gene end was trimmed by 5 bases and the J gene end by 8 bases; junction bases not matched to a gene: 8. Germline V gene lookup returns CDR1 SGHTA and CDR2 FQGTGA. The CDR3 is 14 amino acids. The CDR3 sequence: CASSRKTGSGELFF. CDR3 nucleotide sequence: TGTGCCAGCAGCCGGAAGACAGGGTCTGGGGAGCTGTTTTTT. Using reference TRBV7-3 and TRBJ2-2 for the parts outside the CDR3, the full variable domain is GAGVSQTPSNKVTEKGKYVELRCDPISGHTALYWYRQSLGQGPEFLIYFQGTGAADDSGLPNDRFFAVRPEGSVSTLKIQRTERGDSAVYLCASSRKTGSGELFFGEGSRLTVL.

J is TRBJ2-3 and V is TRBV30; D is ambiguous. The CDR3 length is 11 residues. Germline V gene data show CDR1 as GTSNPN and CDR2 as SVGIG (reference sequence). Trimming pared 5 bases from V and 6 bases from J, leaving 9 bases between. CDR3: CAWGPLDTQYF. The CDR3 region has the DNA TGTGCCTGGGGTCCCCTCGATACGCAGTATTTT.

This clone has only one observation. Other DNA sequences in the same sample also yield this CDR3. This chain connects TRBV4-3 to TRBJ2-7, with a weak D call TRBD1 (5 bases). This CDR3 spans 13 amino acids. Germline V gene data show CDR1 as LGHNA and CDR2 as YSLEER. The V end was cut by 0 bases, the J end by 3 bases, with 6 bases between. CDR3 nucleotide sequence: TGCGCCAGCAGCCAAGATAGGGGCTACGAGCAGTACTTC. Translated: CASSQDRGYEQYF.

The rearrangement links TRBV18 to TRBJ1-1, with D unresolved. Looked up from germline, CDR1 is KGHSH and CDR2 is LQKENI. Trimming removed 3 bases from V and 1 base from J, with 12 bases in between. The CDR3 extends over 15 amino acids. The CDR3, as DNA: TGTGCCAGCTCACCCAAAAATACGGAGAACACTGAAGCTTTCTTT. Translating it yields CASSPKNTENTEAFF.

This clone was seen many times. At the DNA level, this CDR3 is encoded by other sequences in the same sample as well. This rearrangement joins TRBV5-1 to TRBJ2-3; D ambiguous. CDR1 is SGHRS, CDR2 YFSETQ, per germline. The CDR3 covers 11 residues. The V end lost 0 bases, the J end lost 4 bases, and 0 bases lay between the germline ends. The CDR3 is CASSLADTQYF. CDR3 bases: TGCGCCAGCAGCTTGGCAGATACGCAGTATTTT.

The J gene is TRBJ2-7, the V gene TRBV9; tentatively, D is TRBD1 (5 bases). The CDR3 has 15 amino acids. Between the trimmed V and J ends, which lost 4 bases and 0 bases, there was a span of 14 bases. The germline V gene encodes CDR1 SGDLS and CDR2 YYNGEE. CDR3 region: CASSRSTGRSYEQYF. In nucleotides, the CDR3 is TGTGCCAGCAGCAGAAGTACAGGTCGCTCCTACGAGCAGTACTTC.

The genes are TRBV5-1 and TRBJ2-3, with D perhaps matching TRBD1 (7 bases). V shed 4 bases and J shed 2 bases, with 14 bases lying between them. CDR1 SGHRS and CDR2 YFSETQ come from the germline V gene. The CDR3 has 15 residues. The CDR3, as DNA: TGCGCCAGCAGCAAGGGGGGACAGATCACAGATACGCAGTATTTT. Protein: CASSKGGQITDTQYF.

The chain is built from TRBV29-1 and TRBJ1-2; TRBD1 agrees at 7 bases. CDR3 length: 14 residues. Germline V gene sequence: CDR1 SQVTM, CDR2 ANQGSEA. V was clipped by 0 bases and J by 4 bases; unmatched bases: 5. This CDR3 is CSVEEQTGFYGYTF. The CDR3, as DNA: TGCAGCGTTGAAGAGCAGACAGGGTTCTATGGCTACACCTTC.

On this clone itself: The sample carries other DNA sequences with the same CDR3. The rearrangement joins TRBV7-2 to TRBJ2-5; no clear D. Germline V gives CDR1 SGHTA, CDR2 FQGNSA. The CDR3 loop spans 13 amino acids. Trimming took off 5 bases at V and 1 base at J, with 8 bases between the two ends. The chain's CDR3 is CASSRRVQETQYF. CDR3 DNA: TGTGCCAGCAGCCGACGGGTCCAAGAGACCCAGTACTTC.

This CDR3 reads CASSFGQGQSTDTQYF. DNA for the CDR3: TGCGCCAGCAGCTTTGGGCAGGGACAAAGCACAGATACGCAGTATTTT. The chain is built from TRBV5-1 and TRBJ2-3, with a weak D call TRBD1 (6 bases). The CDR3 covers 16 residues. Germline CDR1 reads SGHRS; CDR2 reads YFSETQ. V lost 2 bases and J 0 bases, leaving 13 bases between the germline ends.

V gene TRBV5-4 combines with J gene TRBJ2-4, with 9 bases aligning to TRBD1. V dropped 4 bases and J dropped 1; count of bases not matched to a gene: 9. The V gene's germline CDR1 is SGHNT and CDR2 YYREEE (reference sequence). The CDR3 runs 17 residues. The DNA for the CDR3 is TGTGCCAGCAGCCCCGGGACAGGGAGTGGGGCCAAAAACATTCAGTACTTC. It codes for CASSPGTGSGAKNIQYF.

This chain uses TRBV18 with TRBJ2-5; possible D gene TRBD1, 5 bases. Germline V gene lookup returns CDR1 KGHSH and CDR2 LQKENI. The CDR3 length is 12 residues. Trimming took 4 bases from V and 5 from J, leaving 8 bases between them. The CDR3 sequence is CASSRQSETQYF. CDR3 DNA sequence: TGTGCCAGCTCACGACAGTCGGAGACCCAGTACTTC.

The J gene is TRBJ1-4, the V gene TRBV2; D not certain. This CDR3 contains 11 residues. Germline CDR1 reads SNHLY; CDR2 reads FYNNEI. The V end lost 6 bases, the J end lost 6 bases, and 5 bases lay between the germline ends. The CDR3 bases are TGTGCCAGCAGGTCCTATGAAAAACTGTTTTTT. Protein: CASRSYEKLFF. The entire variable domain, with the rest obtained from reference TRBV2 and TRBJ1-4, is as follows: EPEVTQTPSHQVTQMGQEVILRCVPISNHLYFYWYRQILGQKVEFLVSFYNNEISEKSEIFDDQFSVERPDGSNFTLKIRSTKLEDSAMYFCASRSYEKLFFGSGTQLSVL.

This sequence joins TRBV6-1 and TRBJ1-6; 9 bases agree with TRBD1. Germline assignment: CDR1 MNHNS and CDR2 SASEGT. Germline trimming cut 2 bases from V and 13 bases from J; bases unmatched to any gene: 15. The CDR3 runs to 17 residues. The DNA of the CDR3 is TGTGCCAGCAGTGAACCGGGACAGGGCGCCGCTGGGCCTCCCCTCCACTTT. It specifies CASSEPGQGAAGPPLHF.

The V gene is TRBV6-1, the J gene TRBJ1-1, with D hard to call. Germline CDR1 MNHNS, CDR2 SASEGT. Trimming took off 7 bases at V and 4 bases at J, with 16 bases between the two ends. This CDR3 is built from 14 residues. CDR3 DNA: TGTGCCAGCACCCCGGGTGGGGTGGGCACTGAAGCTTTCTTT. Protein product: CASTPGGVGTEAFF.

This clone was recorded once. This chain links TRBV5-1 with TRBJ2-1; D is possibly TRBD1 or TRBD2 (5 bases each). Germline V gene data show CDR1 as SGHRS and CDR2 as YFSETQ. With 2 bases removed from V and 5 bases from J, the gap between germline ends came to 11 bases. The CDR3 spans 14 residues. This CDR3 reads CASSLWDRDNEQFF. The CDR3 DNA is TGCGCCAGCAGCTTATGGGACCGAGACAATGAGCAGTTCTTC.

The chain has TRBV21-1 and TRBJ2-7; the D call TRBD1 from the table was never checked on the DNA. TRBV21-1 is marked as a pseudogene. The length of the CDR3 is 13 residues. In DNA, the CDR3 is TGTGCCAGCGGCTCACCCAACCTTTACGAGCAGTACTTC. It specifies CASGSPNLYEQYF.